The sequence of this TCR beta chain was determined in a study of molecular identifiers for immune sequencing clone quantification. V was clipped by 3 bases and J by 2 bases, with 15 bases between them. The CDR3 contains 16 residues. The germline CDR1 and CDR2 sequences are KGHDR and SFDVKD. One entry per CDR3 protein, called by TCRdb with MiXCR from the PCR reads. The profile covers 90,000 to 120,000 distinct CDR3 sequences, with under 40% appearing a single time and approximately 4% taken by the ten largest. Input material: naive CD8+ T cells from blood, with Jurkat cell RNA spiked in. Regarding subset: FACS-sorted CD8+CD4-CCR7+CD45RA+ naive T cells. The receptor comes from a human donor in good health. Some libraries in this study had Jurkat cell RNA spiked in. The V gene is TRBV24-1, the J gene TRBJ2-5; D possibly uses TRBD1 or TRBD2 (5 bases each). In nucleotides, the CDR3 is TGTGCCACCAGTGATATCCCATGGGGGAGTCAAGAGACCCAGTACTTC. Translation: CATSDIPWGSQETQYF.